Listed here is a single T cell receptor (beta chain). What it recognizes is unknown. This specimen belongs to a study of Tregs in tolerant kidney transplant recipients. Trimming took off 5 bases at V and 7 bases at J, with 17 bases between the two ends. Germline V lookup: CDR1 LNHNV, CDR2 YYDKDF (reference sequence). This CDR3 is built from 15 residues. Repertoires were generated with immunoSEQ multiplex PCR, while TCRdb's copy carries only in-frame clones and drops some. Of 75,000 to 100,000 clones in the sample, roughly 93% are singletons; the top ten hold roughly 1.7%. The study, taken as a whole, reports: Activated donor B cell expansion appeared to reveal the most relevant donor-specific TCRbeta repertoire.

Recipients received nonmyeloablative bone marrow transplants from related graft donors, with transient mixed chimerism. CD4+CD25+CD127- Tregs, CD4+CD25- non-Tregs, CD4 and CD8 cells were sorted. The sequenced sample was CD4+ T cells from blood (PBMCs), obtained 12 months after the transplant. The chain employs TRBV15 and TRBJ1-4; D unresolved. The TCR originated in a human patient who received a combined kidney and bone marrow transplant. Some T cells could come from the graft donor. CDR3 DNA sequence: TGTGCCACCAGCCGCAGTTATAACGGAGGTGAAAAACTGTTTTTT. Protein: CATSRSYNGGEKLFF.